Below, 6 T cell receptor beta chains from the same sample are listed, as sequenced in a study of cytomegalovirus exposure and HLA in healthy donors. The PCR had 60 Vbeta and 13 Jbeta primers. Some clones are missing from TCRdb's copy, which holds only in-frame ones; the method was immunoSEQ multiplex PCR. Here the sample spans approximately 160,000 clones, around two thirds being singletons. The sample comprised PBMCs. Source of these receptors: a man aged 45-65 years in good health and CMV-seronegative.

V gene TRBV19 combines with J gene TRBJ1-2; possibly TRBD1 for D (6 bases). V lost 7 bases and J lost 8, with 20 bases in between. The CDR3 runs 14 residues. CDR1 and CDR2 (germline): LNHDA, SQIVND (reference sequence). CDR3 in amino acids: CASTPTGTQLGYTF. In nucleotides, the CDR3 is TGTGCCAGTACCCCGACAGGAACTCAACTGGGCTACACCTTC.

Only one count was recorded for this clone. This chain uses TRBV4-1 with TRBJ2-1; 11 bases line up with TRBD2. Germline trimming cut 0 bases from V and 7 bases from J; bases unmatched to any gene: 8. The germline CDR1 and CDR2 sequences are MGHRA and YSYEKL. The CDR3 sequence is 17 residues long. The CDR3 DNA reads as TGCGCCAGCAGCCAAGATCGGCTAGCGGGGGGTCAGAATGAGCAGTTCTTC. Translation gives CASSQDRLAGGQNEQFF.

This clone appeared a few times. The chain recombines TRBV10-3 with TRBJ1-5; 8 nucleotides agree with TRBD1. The CDR3 runs 13 residues. V shed 4 bases and J 6 bases; nucleotides not matched to a gene: 2. The germline CDR1 and CDR2 sequences are ENHRY and SYGVKD. The CDR3 sequence is CAISAGGSQPQHF. The CDR3 DNA reads as TGTGCCATCAGTGCAGGGGGCAGTCAGCCCCAGCATTTT.

J is TRBJ2-2 and V is TRBV28; D may be TRBD1 (7 bases). The germline V and J ends were trimmed by 3 bases and 5 bases, with 13 bases remaining between them. Looked up from germline, CDR1 is MDHEN and CDR2 is SYDVKM. The CDR3 loop spans 15 amino acids. The CDR3 region is CASSFTGAGTGELFF. In DNA, the CDR3 is TGTGCCAGCAGTTTTACAGGGGCGGGGACCGGGGAGCTGTTTTTT.

The DNA for the CDR3 is TGTGCCAGCAGCTTTGGGACAGCCAACACTGAAGCTTTCTTT. This translates into CASSFGTANTEAFF. The chain carries TRBV5-6 and TRBJ1-1; 7 nucleotides align to TRBD1. CDR3 length: 14 amino acids. Germline values: CDR1 SGHDT, CDR2 YYEEEE. After removal of 2 bases from V and 2 bases from J, the junction contained 3 bases not matched to a gene.

V gene TRBV7-9 combines with J gene TRBJ1-2; unclear D gene. There are 13 residues in the CDR3. Germline V gene sequence: CDR1 SEHNR, CDR2 FQNEAQ (reference sequence). Trimming left V 5 bases short and J 2 bases short, with 9 bases between. CDR3: CASSRIGNYGYTF. In nucleotides, the CDR3 is TGTGCCAGCAGCCGGATCGGGAACTATGGCTACACCTTC.